The 27 T cell receptor beta chains listed next were all sequenced from one sample in a study of blood T cell repertoires in COVID-19. Method: immunoSEQ multiplex PCR; TCRdb's copy keeps in-frame clones and lacks some. Among 160,000 or so clones listed, 75% to 85% were seen once. The source material was peripheral blood. These receptors came from a man aged 60 to 69 with acute or convalescent COVID-19.

This clone was detected a few times. The gene calls are TRBV10-3 and TRBJ1-2; no clear D. V was clipped by 0 bases and J by 3 bases, with 14 bases between them. Germline CDR1 reads ENHRY; CDR2 reads SYGVKD. This CDR3 is 16 amino acids long. This CDR3 reads CAISESYGDFDYGYTF. CDR3 DNA: TGTGCCATCAGTGAGTCGTACGGGGATTTTGACTATGGCTACACCTTC.

This CDR3 reads CASSRLAGGYEQYF. The CDR3 nucleotides read TGTGCCAGCTCAAGACTAGCGGGAGGGTACGAGCAGTACTTC. This chain joins TRBV18 and TRBJ2-7; 14 positions match TRBD2. The V segment lost 5 bases and the J segment 4 bases; nucleotides outside the gene matches: 1. The germline V gene encodes CDR1 KGHSH and CDR2 LQKENI. The CDR3 consists of 14 residues.

This rearrangement joins TRBV7-9 to TRBJ2-1; D is uncertain. The CDR3 runs 15 residues. V was shortened by 2 bases and J by 4 bases, with 12 bases between the two germline ends. Germline V gives CDR1 SEHNR, CDR2 FQNEAQ (reference sequence). For the CDR3, the DNA is TGTGCCAGCAGCTTACCTAGAGGCATTTACAATGAGCAGTTCTTC. Translated, it gives CASSLPRGIYNEQFF.

This chain links TRBV7-9 with TRBJ2-5, with 10 bases identical to TRBD1. The CDR3 length is 13 residues. Losses at the gene ends were 10 bases for V and 4 bases for J; bases not matched to a gene: 6. Germline V gene data show CDR1 as SEHNR and CDR2 as FQNEAQ (reference sequence). CDR3 in DNA: TGTGCCACCGGGGGACAGGGGCCAGAGACCCAGTACTTC. This sequence encodes CATGGQGPETQYF.

V usage is TRBV18 and J usage is TRBJ2-5; D may be TRBD1 (5 bases). Per germline, CDR1 KGHSH and CDR2 LQKENI. V dropped 1 base and J dropped 4 bases, with 19 bases sitting between them. The CDR3 sequence is 17 residues long. This CDR3 reads CASSPRRDPTSRETQYF. The CDR3 DNA reads TGTGCCAGCTCACCACGCAGGGATCCTACCTCAAGAGAGACCCAGTACTTC. The entire variable domain, with the rest obtained from reference TRBV18 and TRBJ2-5, is as follows: NAGVMQNPRHLVRRRGQEARLRCSPMKGHSHVYWYRQLPEEGLKFMVYLQKENIIDESGMPKERFSAEFPKEGPSILRIQQVVRGDSAAYFCASSPRRDPTSRETQYFGPGTRLLVL.

The rearrangement joins TRBV5-5 to TRBJ1-2; 11 bases are shared with TRBD1. J was trimmed by 6 bases and V by 5 bases; bases with no gene match: 6. The length of the CDR3 is 14 residues. Germline assignment: CDR1 SGHKS and CDR2 YYEKEE (reference sequence). CDR3 coding DNA: TGTGCCAGCAGGAGAGGGACAGGGGGTGATGGCTACACCTTC. This sequence encodes CASRRGTGGDGYTF.

The chain links TRBV5-5 to TRBJ2-7; 8 bases map to TRBD1. This CDR3 has 16 amino acids. J was trimmed by 7 bases and V by 4 bases; bases with no gene match: 16. CDR1 SGHKS and CDR2 YYEKEE come from the germline V gene (reference sequence). The CDR3 nucleotides are TGTGCCAGCAGCCCCCGGACAGGGTTTGACTCGGGGGAGCAGTACTTC. Amino acid sequence: CASSPRTGFDSGEQYF.

A few counts support this clone. V is TRBV4-2 and J is TRBJ2-7; D possibly corresponds to TRBD1 (8 bases). This CDR3 is built from 15 residues. V lost 5 bases and J lost 2, with 16 bases in between. The germline CDR1 and CDR2 sequences are LGHNA and YNFKEQ. CDR3: CASSYLQGGAYEQYF. For the CDR3, the DNA is TGTGCCAGCAGCTACCTACAGGGGGGGGCCTACGAGCAGTACTTC.

V usage is TRBV2 and J usage is TRBJ1-6; D may be TRBD1 (5 bases). Germline-derived CDR1 and CDR2 are SNHLY and FYNNEI. The CDR3 has 15 residues. V was clipped by 4 bases and J by 5 bases, with 12 bases between them. The CDR3 is CASSAREVDNSPLHF. The CDR3 DNA follows: TGTGCCAGCAGTGCCAGGGAGGTGGATAATTCACCCCTCCACTTT.

This sequence joins TRBV11-2 and TRBJ2-5, with D perhaps matching TRBD1 (6 bases). CDR1 and CDR2 (germline): SGHAT, FQNNGV. V shed 5 bases and J shed 5 bases, with 27 bases lying between them. The CDR3 is made up of 18 amino acids. CDR3: CASSKTVLNRAGRETQYF. In DNA, the CDR3 is TGTGCCAGCAGCAAAACCGTCCTTAACAGGGCGGGTAGGGAGACCCAGTACTTC. Supplemented by reference TRBV11-2 and TRBJ2-5, the full variable domain reads EAGVAQSPRYKIIEKRQSVAFWCNPISGHATLYWYQQILGQGPKLLIQFQNNGVVDDSQLPKDRFSAERLKGVDSTLKIQPAKLEDSAVYLCASSKTVLNRAGRETQYFGPGTRLLVL.

V gene TRBV9 combines with J gene TRBJ2-3; a possible D gene is TRBD2 (5 bases). Germline assignment: CDR1 SGDLS and CDR2 YYNGEE. CDR3 length equals 15 residues. V was clipped by 0 bases and J by 1 base, with 9 bases between them. Written as DNA, the CDR3 is TGTGCCAGCAGCGTAGGGGAGATGGGCACAGATACGCAGTATTTT. Its translation is CASSVGEMGTDTQYF.

This sequence joins TRBV30 and TRBJ2-3; the match to TRBD2 covers 12 bases. Trimming removed 1 base from V and 5 bases from J; junction bases left unmatched: 1. CDR1 GTSNPN and CDR2 SVGIG come from the germline V gene (reference sequence). The CDR3 has 14 amino acids. CDR3 amino acids: CAWSGLAGVDTQYF. The CDR3, as DNA: TGTGCCTGGAGTGGACTAGCGGGAGTAGATACGCAGTATTTT.

The J gene is TRBJ1-2, the V gene TRBV25-1; 8 positions match TRBD1. V lost 10 bases and J lost 7; bases outside the gene matches: 8. The CDR3 has 12 residues. Germline values: CDR1 MGHDK, CDR2 SYGVNS. In nucleotides, the CDR3 is TGTGCCACCCGGACAGGGAGCGGTGGCTACACCTTC. Its protein is CATRTGSGGYTF.

This clone was seen at least ten times. The chain combines TRBV14 with TRBJ2-1; 7 positions match TRBD2. V was clipped by 4 bases and J by 1 base; unmatched bases: 10. From germline, CDR1 is SGHDN and CDR2 FVKESK. This CDR3 comprises 17 residues. CDR3 DNA: TGTGCCAGCAGCCGAGCTAGCGGAGCAGGTTCCTACAATGAGCAGTTCTTC. Translation: CASSRASGAGSYNEQFF.

The chain recombines TRBV9 with TRBJ2-2, with TRBD2 as a possible D gene (6 bases). Germline-derived CDR1 and CDR2 are SGDLS and YYNGEE. Trimming took off 4 bases at V and 1 base at J, with 14 bases between the two ends. The CDR3 length is 16 residues. The CDR3 DNA sequence: TGTGCCAGCAGCCCCCGGGGGATGGGGAACACCGGGGAGCTGTTTTTT. It is translated as CASSPRGMGNTGELFF.

This clone was recorded a few times. J is TRBJ2-3 and V is TRBV3-1 (or the pseudogene TRBV3-2); 7 bases map to TRBD2. The CDR3 spans 16 residues. Germline V gene lookup returns CDR1 LGHDT and CDR2 YNNKEL (reference sequence). The J segment lost 0 bases and the V segment lost 4 bases, leaving 7 bases of the junction unmatched. The CDR3 DNA reads TGTGCCAGCAGCCGGACTAGGGCCCAGAGCACAGATACGCAGTATTTT. Protein: CASSRTRAQSTDTQYF.

The chain combines TRBV7-3 with TRBJ1-6; D is undetermined. The CDR3 loop spans 13 amino acids. Trimming pared 5 bases from V and 9 bases from J, leaving 11 bases between. Per germline, CDR1 SGHTA and CDR2 FQGTGA. In DNA form, the CDR3 reads TGTGCCAGCAGCCCCGGAGAGGGTTCACCCCTCCACTTT. The encoded protein is CASSPGEGSPLHF.

This chain uses TRBV12-3 or TRBV12-4 with TRBJ2-1; D is perhaps TRBD1 (6 bases). Trimming removed 5 bases at V and 7 bases at J, with 12 bases between. The CDR3 loop spans 13 amino acids. The CDR3 reads CASSPNQGNEQFF. CDR3 nucleotide sequence: TGTGCCAGCAGTCCCAACCAGGGGAATGAGCAGTTCTTC.

Note on this clone: Compared with germline, one end of the junction differs, possibly owing to a read error. The chain employs TRBV5-1 and TRBJ2-6; 8 bases are shared with TRBD1. CDR1 is SGHRS, CDR2 YFSETQ, per germline. The CDR3 is 17 amino acids. The CDR3 sequence: CASSLRQGASWANVLTF. CDR3 sequence (DNA): TGCGCCAGCAGCCTGAGGCAGGGGGCCTCTTGGGCCAACGTCCTGACTTTC.

This clone has a single count. The rearrangement links TRBV6-5 to TRBJ2-2, with D possibly TRBD1 on 6 matching bases. Germline V lookup: CDR1 MNHEY, CDR2 SVGAGI. This CDR3 region has 14 residues. Deletions cut 6 bases from V and 3 bases from J, with 11 bases between. As DNA, the CDR3 is TGTGCCAGCAGACTTACAGGGTACACCGGGGAGCTGTTTTTT. Its protein is CASRLTGYTGELFF.

The V gene is TRBV19, the J gene TRBJ2-1; possible D gene TRBD2, 6 bases. The CDR3 length is 15 residues. The V and J ends lost 0 bases and 5 bases respectively, with 11 bases between them. CDR1 and CDR2 (germline): LNHDA, SQIVND (reference sequence). The CDR3 DNA reads TGTGCCAGTAGTATAGAGGGGAGGTGGAACAATGAGCAGTTCTTC. Its protein product is CASSIEGRWNNEQFF.

J is TRBJ2-7 and V is TRBV7-2, with TRBD2 as a possible D gene (6 bases). This CDR3 is 15 amino acids long. CDR1 SGHTA and CDR2 FQGNSA come from the germline V gene. The V and J ends lost 4 bases and 0 bases respectively, with 13 bases between them. CDR3 nucleotide sequence: TGTGCCAGCAGCTGGCCGGGGGTGAGCTCCTACGAGCAGTACTTC. It is translated as CASSWPGVSSYEQYF.

The chain carries TRBV11-3 and TRBJ1-2; a weak D match, TRBD1 (5 bases). Trimming removed 11 bases from V and 2 bases from J, with 15 bases in between. This CDR3 region has 13 residues. Germline values: CDR1 SGHNT, CDR2 YENEEA. This CDR3 is CAPTPTGNYGYTF. CDR3 DNA sequence: TGTGCCCCCACCCCCACAGGCAACTATGGCTACACCTTC.

In this sample, this clone turned up a few times. The rearrangement uses TRBV2 and TRBJ1-5; TRBD1 matches at 7 bases. The germline V gene encodes CDR1 SNHLY and CDR2 FYNNEI. With 2 bases clipped from V and 4 bases from J, the junction kept 5 bases outside the gene matches. The length of the CDR3 is 15 residues. Written as DNA, the CDR3 is TGTGCCAGCAGTGAATTGGCAGGGGGGAATCAGCCCCAGCATTTT. Protein: CASSELAGGNQPQHF.

This clone occurred once. This chain connects TRBV10-3 to TRBJ1-1; D not certain. V shed 0 bases and J shed 5 bases, with 10 bases lying between them. The germline gives CDR1 ENHRY, CDR2 SYGVKD. The CDR3 sequence is 14 residues long. The CDR3 loop reads CAISESTPRTEAFF. The CDR3 coding sequence is TGTGCCATCAGTGAGTCAACCCCGCGAACTGAAGCTTTCTTT.

This rearrangement joins TRBV7-2 to TRBJ1-5, with D possibly TRBD1 on 6 matching bases. V was cut by 2 bases and J by 5 bases, with 10 bases left in between. In germline, CDR1 is SGHTA, CDR2 FQGNSA. This CDR3 contains 14 residues. The chain's CDR3 is CASSLTGYDQPQHF. CDR3 DNA: TGTGCCAGCAGCTTAACAGGGTATGATCAGCCCCAGCATTTT.

The V gene is TRBV5-1, the J gene TRBJ2-5, with 9 bases fitting TRBD2. V lost 0 bases and J lost 4; bases outside the gene matches: 4. Germline CDR1 reads SGHRS; CDR2 reads YFSETQ. This CDR3 region has 15 residues. CDR3 in amino acids: CASSLGLAVPETQYF. The CDR3 region has the DNA TGCGCCAGCAGCTTGGGACTAGCGGTCCCAGAGACCCAGTACTTC.